This TCR beta chain was sequenced for a study of blood T cell repertoires in COVID-19. Study-level background: The origin of the acute and convalescent COVID-19 samples was the United States, Italy and Spain. T cells, B-cell-depleted T cells, or PBMCs supplied cDNA or gDNA.

Per the study methods: Amplifying reference gene primers gave estimates of nucleated cell counts. Sequencing used immunoSEQ multiplex PCR; TCRdb keeps in-frame clones, though not all of them. For V, J and clone size, that table is used; D and trimming come from the DNA. The table has about 80,000 clones, approximately 89% seen once; the top ten hold about 12%. Germline V gene lookup returns CDR1 LNHNV and CDR2 YYDKDF (reference sequence). J gave up 9 bases and V 3 bases, and 10 bases lay outside the gene matches. This CDR3 spans 15 amino acids. Material: peripheral blood. This sequence joins TRBV15 and TRBJ1-2; 10 positions agree with TRBD1. The clonotype was recovered from a man aged 65-85 years with active or convalescent COVID-19. The chain's CDR3 is CATSSSPGQGSRYTF. The CDR3 bases are TGTGCCACCAGCAGCAGCCCGGGACAGGGGTCGCGCTACACCTTC. Combining the CDR3 with reference TRBV15 and TRBJ1-2 gives the whole variable domain DAMVIQNPRYQVTQFGKPVTLSCSQTLNHNVMYWYQQKSSQAPKLLFHYYDKDFNNEADTPDNFQSRRPNTSFCFLDIRSPGLGDTAMYLCATSSSPGQGSRYTFGSGTRLTVV.